The 19 T cell receptor beta chains reported below all come from one sample, sequenced in a study of shared clonotypes between healthy human individuals. Generated by immunoSEQ multiplex PCR, the TCRdb table keeps only in-frame clones and is missing some. The profile shows over a million clones, less than 99% of them singletons. The specimen was naive CD4+ T cells sorted from blood. The subset here: CD45RA+ positively selected. These receptors were collected from a man aged 25 to 40 in good health.

The rearrangement uses TRBV7-9 and TRBJ1-4; 11 bases fit TRBD1. V shed 4 bases and J 7 bases; nucleotides not matched to a gene: 5. This CDR3 comprises 15 residues. In germline, CDR1 is SEHNR, CDR2 FQNEAQ (reference sequence). The CDR3 DNA sequence: TGTGCCAGCAGCTCCTGGACAGGGGGCGGTGAAAAACTGTTTTTT. As protein: CASSSWTGGGEKLFF.

The J gene is TRBJ2-7, the V gene TRBV28; D gene unclear. This CDR3 contains 12 residues. With 2 bases removed from V and 3 bases from J, the gap between germline ends came to 5 bases. Germline V CDR1 and CDR2: MDHEN, SYDVKM. In nucleotides, the CDR3 is TGTGCCAGCAGTTTAACCAACTACGAGCAGTACTTC. Encoded protein: CASSLTNYEQYF.

This rearrangement joins TRBV10-2 to TRBJ1-5; 8 bases agree with TRBD1. V dropped 0 bases and J dropped 0; count of bases not matched to a gene: 7. There are 18 residues in the CDR3. Germline V gives CDR1 WSHSY, CDR2 SAAADI. The CDR3 is CASSESSWTGYSNQPQHF. CDR3 DNA: TGCGCCAGCAGTGAGTCCTCCTGGACAGGGTATAGCAATCAGCCCCAGCATTTT.

This clone appeared once. The identical CDR3 is also encoded by other nucleotide sequences in the sample. The chain couples TRBV11-2 to TRBJ2-1; D is perhaps TRBD2 (6 bases). Trimming took 3 bases from V and 0 from J, leaving 9 bases between them. Germline loops: CDR1 SGHAT, CDR2 FQNNGV. This CDR3 spans 15 amino acids. The CDR3 DNA reads as TGTGCCAGCAGCTTGGGGGGAAGCTCCTACAATGAGCAGTTCTTC. It specifies CASSLGGSSYNEQFF.

The rearrangement uses TRBV5-1 and TRBJ1-2; perhaps TRBD1 as D (5 bases). The ends were cut back, 3 bases at V and 3 bases at J, with 15 bases in the middle. The CDR3 is made up of 15 amino acids. Germline CDR1 is SGHRS and CDR2 is YFSETQ. Here the CDR3 reads CASSSDPGPDYGYTF. The CDR3 DNA follows: TGCGCCAGCAGCTCGGACCCAGGGCCCGACTATGGCTACACCTTC.

This chain's CDR3 is CASKWGGSRETQYF. The CDR3 nucleotides read TGTGCCAGCAAGTGGGGTGGTTCACGAGAGACCCAGTACTTC. V is TRBV2 and J is TRBJ2-5; D is ambiguous. There are 14 residues in the CDR3. The ends were cut back, 7 bases at V and 4 bases at J, with 16 bases in the middle. Germline assignment: CDR1 SNHLY and CDR2 FYNNEI.

The chain uses TRBV5-1 and TRBJ1-4; tentative D call: TRBD1 (6 bases). The CDR3 covers 16 residues. The ends were cut back, 4 bases at V and 8 bases at J, with 21 bases in the middle. Germline V lookup: CDR1 SGHRS, CDR2 YFSETQ. In nucleotides, the CDR3 is TGCGCCAGCAGCGTGTCAGAAATGGGGGGCCGGGAAAAACTGTTTTTT. Translating it yields CASSVSEMGGREKLFF.

V is TRBV4-1 and J is TRBJ2-7; no clear D. Germline V gene sequence: CDR1 MGHRA, CDR2 YSYEKL. The V gene lost 4 bases and the J gene lost 0 bases, with 7 bases spanning the gap. The length of the CDR3 is 13 residues. The CDR3 sequence: CASSPFHSYEQYF. The DNA of the CDR3 is TGCGCCAGCAGCCCGTTCCACTCCTACGAGCAGTACTTC.

This clone was recorded only once. The sample carries other DNA sequences with the same CDR3. This chain connects TRBV18 to TRBJ1-4; possible D gene TRBD1, 5 bases. Deletions cut 0 bases from V and 7 bases from J, with 6 bases between. The CDR3 is made up of 13 amino acids. CDR1 and CDR2 from the germline V gene are KGHSH and LQKENI. The CDR3 DNA reads TGTGCCAGCTCACCACCGGGGGGTGAAAAACTGTTTTTT. Translated: CASSPPGGEKLFF. The full variable domain, completed using reference TRBV18 and TRBJ1-4, is NAGVMQNPRHLVRRRGQEARLRCSPMKGHSHVYWYRQLPEEGLKFMVYLQKENIIDESGMPKERFSAEFPKEGPSILRIQQVVRGDSAAYFCASSPPGGEKLFFGSGTQLSVL.

This clone was seen only once. V is TRBV29-1 and J is TRBJ2-5; TRBD1 agrees at 7 bases. The CDR3 runs to 12 residues. After removal of 7 bases from V and 1 base from J, the junction contained 3 bases not matched to a gene. Germline V gives CDR1 SQVTM, CDR2 ANQGSEA. CDR3 bases: TGCAGCGAGAGGACAGGCCAAGAGACCCAGTACTTC. It codes for CSERTGQETQYF. The variable domain in full, completed from reference TRBV29-1 and TRBJ2-5, reads SAVISQKPSRDICQRGTSLTIQCQVDSQVTMMFWYRQQPGQSLTLIATANQGSEATYESGFVIDKFPISRPNLTFSTLTVSNMSPEDSSIYLCSERTGQETQYFGPGTRLLVL.

The chain joins TRBV6-5 to TRBJ2-1, with D perhaps matching TRBD1 (6 bases). Germline CDR1 is MNHEY and CDR2 is SVGAGI. The ends were cut back, 4 bases at V and 10 bases at J, with 20 bases in the middle. The CDR3 covers 15 residues. The CDR3 DNA sequence: TGTGCCAGCAGTTCCCCCAGGGGCTATCTTGGAGAGCAGTTCTTC. The encoded protein is CASSSPRGYLGEQFF.

The chain's CDR3 is CASSSSGRAAWDEQFF. In nucleotides, the CDR3 is TGTGCCAGCAGCTCTAGCGGGAGGGCCGCGTGGGATGAGCAGTTCTTC. The chain couples TRBV7-2 to TRBJ2-1; 12 bases are a match to TRBD2. CDR1 SGHTA and CDR2 FQGNSA come from the germline V gene. This CDR3 is built from 16 residues. V shed 4 bases and J 8 bases; nucleotides not matched to a gene: 9.

The chain links TRBV5-1 to TRBJ2-3; D gene ambiguous. CDR1 SGHRS and CDR2 YFSETQ come from the germline V gene. The V gene lost 2 bases and the J gene lost 4 bases, with 11 bases spanning the gap. The CDR3 consists of 14 residues. CDR3 residues: CASSFKGPSDTQYF. CDR3 in DNA: TGCGCCAGCAGCTTCAAAGGACCCTCAGATACGCAGTATTTT. The whole variable domain, remainder taken from reference TRBV5-1 and TRBJ2-3, is KAGVTQTPRYLIKTRGQQVTLSCSPISGHRSVSWYQQTPGQGLQFLFEYFSETQRNKGNFPGRFSGRQFSNSRSEMNVSTLELGDSALYLCASSFKGPSDTQYFGPGTRLTVL.

In regard to this clone: The same CDR3 also results from other DNA sequences found in this sample. This chain uses TRBV18 with TRBJ2-7; D is undetermined. The length of the CDR3 is 11 residues. V lost 3 bases to trimming and J lost 4 bases, with 4 bases between them. The V gene's germline CDR1 is KGHSH and CDR2 LQKENI. CDR3 DNA sequence: TGTGCCAGCTCACCGGGGTACGAGCAGTACTTC. Its translation is CASSPGYEQYF.

In its sample, this clone was seen once. This sequence joins TRBV5-1 and TRBJ2-2; 10 bases are shared with TRBD2. Germline V gene lookup returns CDR1 SGHRS and CDR2 YFSETQ. V lost 7 bases to trimming and J lost 7 bases; unmatched junction nucleotides: 7. The CDR3 consists of 14 residues. CDR3 bases: TGCGCCAGCTCGAAGCGGGAGGGAATCGGGGAGCTGTTTTTT. Protein: CASSKREGIGELFF.

The chain employs TRBV19 and TRBJ1-2, with D possibly TRBD1 on 5 matching bases. CDR1 is LNHDA and CDR2 is SQIVND in the germline V gene (reference sequence). V lost 10 bases and J 5 bases, leaving 17 bases between the germline ends. The CDR3 runs 13 residues. The CDR3 coding sequence is TGTGCCACCCAAAGGTTGGGGGATTATGGCTACACCTTC. It encodes CATQRLGDYGYTF. The variable domain in full, completed from reference TRBV19 and TRBJ1-2, reads DGGITQSPKYLFRKEGQNVTLSCEQNLNHDAMYWYRQDPGQGLRLIYYSQIVNDFQKGDIAEGYSVSREKKESFPLTVTSAQKNPTAFYLCATQRLGDYGYTFGSGTRLTVV.

As to this clone: The same CDR3 also results from other DNA sequences found in this sample. V gene TRBV18 combines with J gene TRBJ2-3; 8 nucleotides agree with TRBD1. The germline V gene has CDR1 KGHSH and CDR2 LQKENI. This CDR3 has 14 residues. The ends lost 3 bases at V and 6 bases at J; junction bases unmatched: 5. For the CDR3, the DNA is TGTGCCAGCTCACCGCGCAGGGGGCCGGATACGCAGTATTTT. Translating it yields CASSPRRGPDTQYF.

The count of this clone is one. The CDR3 loop is CASSYSLLGQGYEQYF. In DNA, the CDR3 is TGTGCCAGCAGTTACTCACTCCTGGGACAGGGCTACGAGCAGTACTTC. This sequence joins TRBV6-5 and TRBJ2-7; 9 bases fit TRBD1. The ends lost 0 bases at V and 3 bases at J; junction bases unmatched: 6. This CDR3 is 16 amino acids long. Germline loops: CDR1 MNHEY, CDR2 SVGAGI.

The chain combines TRBV28 with TRBJ1-5; D remains unclear. CDR1 MDHEN and CDR2 SYDVKM come from the germline V gene. Trimming took off 3 bases at V and 6 bases at J, with 12 bases between the two ends. The CDR3 totals 14 residues. The CDR3 sequence is CASSLEGMVQPQHF. The CDR3 bases are TGTGCCAGCAGTTTGGAAGGGATGGTTCAGCCCCAGCATTTT.